Listed below are T cell receptor beta chains from one sample, sequenced in a study of monozygotic twins with inflammatory bowel disease. TCRdb re-analyzed the 5' RACE reads; it lists each CDR3 protein once, without DNA. The sample holds about 350,000 distinct CDR3 sequences. What was sequenced was blood. Receptors were obtained from a human donor with ulcerative colitis or Crohn's disease, or a healthy co-twin of an affected twin (not recorded which). The CDR3 runs from the conserved cysteine through the conserved F or W.

TRBJ2-1 TRBV6-1 CASRVLQGNEQFF
TRBJ1-5 TRBV20-1 CSAPGQGSQPQHF
TRBJ2-5 TRBV5-1 CASSLVLRGQETQYF
TRBJ1-5 TRBV15 CATSPTGRHGQPQHF
TRBJ2-7 TRBV7-2 CASSPRGGMSSYEQYF
TRBJ1-5 TRBV20-1 CSVSSGDGSHQPQHF
TRBJ1-3 TRBV5-1 CASSVQGPYSGNTIYF
TRBJ1-1 TRBV3-1 CASATLNTEAFF
TRBJ2-2 TRBV7-2 CASSFGGNTGELFF
TRBJ2-7 TRBV7-6 CASSLATSGMSEQYF
TRBJ2-2 TRBV27 CASTARRNTGELFF
TRBJ2-2 TRBV12-3/TRBV12-4 CASSSTGTQNTGELFF
TRBJ2-7 TRBV10-3 CAISDGDYEQYF
TRBJ1-2 TRBV12-3/TRBV12-4 CASSSLTDYYGYSF
TRBJ2-7 TRBV5-1 CASSTGRREQYF
TRBJ2-1 TRBV20-1 CSAFPGLYNEQFF
TRBJ2-7 TRBV5-1 CASRGQSAYEQYF
TRBJ1-1 TRBV5-6 CASSRNSNTEAFF
TRBJ2-4 TRBV24-1 CATSEGTSGRSIQYF
TRBJ1-1 TRBV4-1 CASSQDSMRDTEAFF
TRBJ2-7 TRBV5-1 CASSLAIATEPYEQYF
TRBJ2-5 TRBV29-1 CSVEQALLQETQYF
TRBJ2-2 TRBV5-1 CASSLDGQGGNTGELFF
TRBJ1-5 TRBV20-1 CCAKDRVSSEPQHF
TRBJ2-7 TRBV12-3/TRBV12-4 CASSLGTLSYEQYF
TRBJ2-2 TRBV12-3/TRBV12-4 CASSPFSGELFF
TRBJ2-6 TRBV28 CASSRDRGTGANVLTF
TRBJ1-6 TRBV4-1 CASSHPEGTVASPLHF
TRBJ1-3 TRBV29-1 CSVSFQGATDTIYF
TRBJ2-3 TRBV4-1 CASSQVGGGTDTQYF
TRBJ2-7 TRBV28 CASTHGGDSYEQYF